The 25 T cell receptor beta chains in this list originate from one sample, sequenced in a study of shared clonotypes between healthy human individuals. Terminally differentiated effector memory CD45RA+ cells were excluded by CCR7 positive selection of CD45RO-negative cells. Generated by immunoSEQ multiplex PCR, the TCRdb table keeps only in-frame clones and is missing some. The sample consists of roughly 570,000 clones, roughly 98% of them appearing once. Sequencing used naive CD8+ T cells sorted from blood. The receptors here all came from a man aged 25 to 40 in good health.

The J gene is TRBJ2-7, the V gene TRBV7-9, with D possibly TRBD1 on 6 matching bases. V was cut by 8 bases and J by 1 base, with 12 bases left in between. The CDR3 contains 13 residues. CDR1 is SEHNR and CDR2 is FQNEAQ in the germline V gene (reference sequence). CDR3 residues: CASSRQASYEQYF. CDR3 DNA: TGTGCCAGCTCCCGACAGGCGTCCTACGAGCAGTACTTC.

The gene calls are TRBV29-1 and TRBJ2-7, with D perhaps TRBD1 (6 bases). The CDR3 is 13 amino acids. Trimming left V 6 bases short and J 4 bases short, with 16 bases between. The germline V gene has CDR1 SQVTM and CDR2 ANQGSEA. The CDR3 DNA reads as TGCAGCGTAGACGTGAGGGGGAAGTACGAGCAGTACTTC. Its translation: CSVDVRGKYEQYF.

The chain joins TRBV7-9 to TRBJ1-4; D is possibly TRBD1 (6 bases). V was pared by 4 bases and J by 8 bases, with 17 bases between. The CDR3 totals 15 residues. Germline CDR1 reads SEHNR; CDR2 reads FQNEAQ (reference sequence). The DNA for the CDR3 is TGTGCCAGCAGCTCCTCTATAGGGGGAATGGAAAAACTGTTTTTT. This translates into CASSSSIGGMEKLFF.

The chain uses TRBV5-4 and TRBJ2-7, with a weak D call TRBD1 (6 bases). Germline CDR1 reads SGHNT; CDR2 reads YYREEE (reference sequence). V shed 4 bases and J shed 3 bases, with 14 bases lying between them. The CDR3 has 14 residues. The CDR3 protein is CASSPQGSYYEQYF. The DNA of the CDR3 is TGTGCCAGCAGCCCACAGGGTTCGTACTACGAGCAGTACTTC. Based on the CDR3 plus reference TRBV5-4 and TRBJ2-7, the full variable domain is ETGVTQSPTHLIKTRGQQVTLRCSSQSGHNTVSWYQQALGQGPQFIFQYYREEENGRGNFPPRFSGLQFPNYSSELNVNALELDDSALYLCASSPQGSYYEQYFGPGTRLTVT.

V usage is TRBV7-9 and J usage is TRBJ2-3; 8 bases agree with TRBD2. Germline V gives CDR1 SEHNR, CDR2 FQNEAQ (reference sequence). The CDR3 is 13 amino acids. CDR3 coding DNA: TGTGCACTTTCTAGCGGGTATACAGATACGCAGTATTTT. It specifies CALSSGYTDTQYF.

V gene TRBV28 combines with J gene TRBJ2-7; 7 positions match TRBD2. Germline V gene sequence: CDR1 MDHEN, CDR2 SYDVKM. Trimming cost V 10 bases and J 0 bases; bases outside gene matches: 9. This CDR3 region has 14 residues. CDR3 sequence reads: CAIEKRGSSYEQYF. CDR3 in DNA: TGTGCCATAGAAAAGCGGGGCTCCTCCTACGAGCAGTACTTC.

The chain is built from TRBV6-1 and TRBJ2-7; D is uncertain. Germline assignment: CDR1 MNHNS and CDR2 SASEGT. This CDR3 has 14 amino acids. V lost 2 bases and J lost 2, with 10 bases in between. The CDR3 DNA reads TGTGCCAGCAGTGAAATGATGACCCCCTACGAGCAGTACTTC. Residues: CASSEMMTPYEQYF.

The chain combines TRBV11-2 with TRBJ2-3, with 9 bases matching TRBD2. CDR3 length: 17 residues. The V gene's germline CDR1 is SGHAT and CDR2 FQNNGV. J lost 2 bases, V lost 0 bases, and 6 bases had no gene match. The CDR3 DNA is TGTGCCAGCAGCTTAGATTGGAGCGGGAGGAACACAGATACGCAGTATTTT. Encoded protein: CASSLDWSGRNTDTQYF.

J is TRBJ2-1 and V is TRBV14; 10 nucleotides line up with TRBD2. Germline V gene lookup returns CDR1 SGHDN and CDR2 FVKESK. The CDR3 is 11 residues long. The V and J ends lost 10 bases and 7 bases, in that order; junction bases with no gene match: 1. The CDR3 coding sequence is TGTGCCACGGGACTAGCGAATGAGCAGTTCTTC. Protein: CATGLANEQFF.

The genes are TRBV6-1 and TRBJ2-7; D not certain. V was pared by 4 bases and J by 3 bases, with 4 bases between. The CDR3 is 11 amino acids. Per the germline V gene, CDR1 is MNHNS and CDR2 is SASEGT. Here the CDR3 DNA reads TGTGCCAGCAGTGGAATCTACGAGCAGTACTTC. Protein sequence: CASSGIYEQYF.

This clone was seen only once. Here the CDR3 reads CASSLSRVRDTQYF. CDR3 coding DNA: TGTGCCAGCAGTTTATCCAGGGTGAGGGATACGCAGTATTTT. The chain links TRBV27 to TRBJ2-3; a possible D gene is TRBD1 (5 bases). The germline V and J ends were trimmed by 0 bases and 6 bases, with 10 bases remaining between them. Germline-derived CDR1 and CDR2 are MNHEY and SMNVEV (reference sequence). The CDR3 runs 14 residues.

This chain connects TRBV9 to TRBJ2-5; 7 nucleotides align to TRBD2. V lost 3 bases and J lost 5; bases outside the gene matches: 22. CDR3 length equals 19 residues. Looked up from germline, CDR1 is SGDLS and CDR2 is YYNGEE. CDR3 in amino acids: CASSAIRDPLAGGWETQYF. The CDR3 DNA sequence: TGTGCCAGCAGCGCAATCCGGGACCCTTTAGCGGGTGGGTGGGAGACCCAGTACTTC.

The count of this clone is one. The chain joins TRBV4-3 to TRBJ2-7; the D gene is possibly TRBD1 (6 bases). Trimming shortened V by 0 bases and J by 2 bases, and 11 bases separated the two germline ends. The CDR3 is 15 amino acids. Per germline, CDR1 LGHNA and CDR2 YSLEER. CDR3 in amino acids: CASSQDRQAAYEQYF. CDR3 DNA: TGCGCCAGCAGCCAAGATCGACAGGCCGCCTACGAGCAGTACTTC.

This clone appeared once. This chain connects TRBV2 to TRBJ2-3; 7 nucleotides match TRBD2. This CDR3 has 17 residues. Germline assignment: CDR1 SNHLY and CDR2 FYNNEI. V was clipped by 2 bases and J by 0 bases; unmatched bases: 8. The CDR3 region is CASSESFASGSTDTQYF. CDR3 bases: TGTGCCAGCAGTGAATCCTTCGCTAGCGGAAGCACAGATACGCAGTATTTT.

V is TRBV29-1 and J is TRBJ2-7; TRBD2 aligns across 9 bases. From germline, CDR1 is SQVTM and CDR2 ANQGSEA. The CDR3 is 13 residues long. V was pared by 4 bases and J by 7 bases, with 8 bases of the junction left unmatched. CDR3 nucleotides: TGCAGCGTTGTTAGCGGGAGAGAAAGGGAGCAGTACTTC. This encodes CSVVSGREREQYF.

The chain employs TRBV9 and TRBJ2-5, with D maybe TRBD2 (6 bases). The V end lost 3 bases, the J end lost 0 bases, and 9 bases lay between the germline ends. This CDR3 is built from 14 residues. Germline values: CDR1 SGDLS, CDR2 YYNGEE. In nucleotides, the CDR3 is TGTGCCAGCAGCGACGGGGACTACCAAGAGACCCAGTACTTC. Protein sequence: CASSDGDYQETQYF.

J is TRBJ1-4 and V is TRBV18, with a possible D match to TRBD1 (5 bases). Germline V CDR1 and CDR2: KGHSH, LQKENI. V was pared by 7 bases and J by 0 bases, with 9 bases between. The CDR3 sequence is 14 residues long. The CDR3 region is CASWATATNEKLFF. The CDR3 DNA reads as TGTGCCAGCTGGGCGACAGCAACTAATGAAAAACTGTTTTTT.

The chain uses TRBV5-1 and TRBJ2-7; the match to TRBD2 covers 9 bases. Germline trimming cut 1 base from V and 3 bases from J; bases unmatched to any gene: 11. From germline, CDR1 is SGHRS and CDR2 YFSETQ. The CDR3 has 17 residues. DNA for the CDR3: TGCGCCAGCAGCTTGTTGGGGGCGGGAGGGGCCGGCTACGAGCAGTACTTC. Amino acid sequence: CASSLLGAGGAGYEQYF.

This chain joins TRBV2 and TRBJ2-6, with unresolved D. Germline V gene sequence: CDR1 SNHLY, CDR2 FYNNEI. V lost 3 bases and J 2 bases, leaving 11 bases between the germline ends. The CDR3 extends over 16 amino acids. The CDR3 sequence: CASSDARLAGANVLTF. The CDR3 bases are TGTGCCAGCAGTGACGCCAGGCTGGCTGGGGCCAACGTCCTGACTTTC.

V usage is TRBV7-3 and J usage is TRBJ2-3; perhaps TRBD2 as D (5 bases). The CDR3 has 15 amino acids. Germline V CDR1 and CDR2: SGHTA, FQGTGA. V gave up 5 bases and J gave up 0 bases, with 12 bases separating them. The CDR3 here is CASSPHSASTDTQYF. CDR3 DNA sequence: TGTGCCAGCAGCCCACATAGCGCCAGCACAGATACGCAGTATTTT.

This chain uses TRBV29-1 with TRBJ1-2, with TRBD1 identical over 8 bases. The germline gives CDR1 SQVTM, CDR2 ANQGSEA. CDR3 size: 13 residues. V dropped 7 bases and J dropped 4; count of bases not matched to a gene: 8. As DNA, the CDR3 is TGCAGCGCCACAGGGGACAGGACCTATGGCTACACCTTC. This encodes CSATGDRTYGYTF.

DNA for the CDR3: TGTGCCAGCAGCGACCGTGTTCGGGGCGACGCCAATGAGCAGTTCTTC. Its protein product is CASSDRVRGDANEQFF. This chain links TRBV7-9 with TRBJ2-1; D might be TRBD1 or TRBD2, each matching 5 bases. The CDR3 length is 16 residues. CDR1 SEHNR and CDR2 FQNEAQ come from the germline V gene (reference sequence). V lost 5 bases and J lost 6, with 20 bases in between.

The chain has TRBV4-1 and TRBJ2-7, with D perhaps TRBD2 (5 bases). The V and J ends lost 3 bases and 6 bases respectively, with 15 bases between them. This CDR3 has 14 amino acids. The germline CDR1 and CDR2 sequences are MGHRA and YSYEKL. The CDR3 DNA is TGCGCCAGCAGCCACCCAATGAGGGAGTCCGAGCAGTACTTC. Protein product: CASSHPMRESEQYF.

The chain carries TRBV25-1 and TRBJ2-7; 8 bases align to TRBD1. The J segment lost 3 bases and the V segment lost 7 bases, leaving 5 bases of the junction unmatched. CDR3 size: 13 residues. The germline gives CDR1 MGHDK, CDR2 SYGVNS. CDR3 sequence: CASTSGQDYEQYF. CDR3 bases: TGTGCCAGCACCTCGGGACAGGACTACGAGCAGTACTTC.

The CDR3 bases are TGCGCCAGCAGCTTGGGGGTCGGGCAGCCCCAGCATTTT. It codes for CASSLGVGQPQHF. V is TRBV5-1 and J is TRBJ1-5; D unresolved. Trimming removed 0 bases at V and 7 bases at J, with 8 bases between. The CDR3 runs 13 residues. The germline gives CDR1 SGHRS, CDR2 YFSETQ.